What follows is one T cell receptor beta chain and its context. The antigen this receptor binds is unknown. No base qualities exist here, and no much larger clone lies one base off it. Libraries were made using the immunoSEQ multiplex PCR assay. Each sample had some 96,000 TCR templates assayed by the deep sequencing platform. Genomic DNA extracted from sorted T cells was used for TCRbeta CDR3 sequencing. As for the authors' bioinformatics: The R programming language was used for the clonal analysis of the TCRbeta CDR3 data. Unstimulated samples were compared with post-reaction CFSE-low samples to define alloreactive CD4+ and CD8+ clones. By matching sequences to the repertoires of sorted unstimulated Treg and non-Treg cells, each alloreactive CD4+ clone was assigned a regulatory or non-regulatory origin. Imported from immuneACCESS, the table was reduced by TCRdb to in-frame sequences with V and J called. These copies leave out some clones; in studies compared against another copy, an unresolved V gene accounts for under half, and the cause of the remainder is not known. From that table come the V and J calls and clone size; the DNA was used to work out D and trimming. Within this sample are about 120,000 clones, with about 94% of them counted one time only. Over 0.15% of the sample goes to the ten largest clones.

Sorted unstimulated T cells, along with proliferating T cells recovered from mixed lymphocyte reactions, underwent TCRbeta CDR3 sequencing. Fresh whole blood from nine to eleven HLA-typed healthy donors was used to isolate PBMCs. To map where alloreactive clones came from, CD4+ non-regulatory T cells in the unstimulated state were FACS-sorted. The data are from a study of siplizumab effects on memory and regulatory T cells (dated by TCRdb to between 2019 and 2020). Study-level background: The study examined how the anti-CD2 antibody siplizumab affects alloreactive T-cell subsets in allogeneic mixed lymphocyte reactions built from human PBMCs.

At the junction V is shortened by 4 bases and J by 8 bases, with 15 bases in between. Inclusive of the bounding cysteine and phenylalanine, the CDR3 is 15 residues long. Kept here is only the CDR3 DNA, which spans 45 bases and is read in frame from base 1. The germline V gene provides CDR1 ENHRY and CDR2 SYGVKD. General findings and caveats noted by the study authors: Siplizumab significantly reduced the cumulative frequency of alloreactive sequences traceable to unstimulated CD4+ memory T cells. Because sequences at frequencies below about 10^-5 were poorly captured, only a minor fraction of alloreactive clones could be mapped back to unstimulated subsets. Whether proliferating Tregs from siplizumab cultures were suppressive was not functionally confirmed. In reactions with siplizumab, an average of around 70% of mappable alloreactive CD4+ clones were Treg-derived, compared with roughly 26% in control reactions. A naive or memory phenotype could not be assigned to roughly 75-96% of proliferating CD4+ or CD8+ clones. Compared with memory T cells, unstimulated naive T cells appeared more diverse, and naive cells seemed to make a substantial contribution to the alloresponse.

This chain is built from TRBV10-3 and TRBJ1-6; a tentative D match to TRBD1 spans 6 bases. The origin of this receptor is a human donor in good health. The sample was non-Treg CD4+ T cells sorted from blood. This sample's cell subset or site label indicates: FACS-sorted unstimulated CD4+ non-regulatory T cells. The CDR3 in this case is CAISGTALRDSPLHF. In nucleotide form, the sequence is TGTGCCATCAGTGGGACAGCATTAAGGGATTCACCCCTCCACTTT.